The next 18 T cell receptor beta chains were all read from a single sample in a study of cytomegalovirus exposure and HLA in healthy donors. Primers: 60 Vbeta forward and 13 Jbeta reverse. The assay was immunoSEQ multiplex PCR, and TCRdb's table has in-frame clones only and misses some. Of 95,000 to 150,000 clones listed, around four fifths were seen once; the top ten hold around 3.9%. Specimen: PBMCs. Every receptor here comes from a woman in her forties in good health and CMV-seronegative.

CDR3 in amino acids: CASSSPGGPGSDTQYF. Written as DNA, the CDR3 is TGTGCCAGCAGTTCCCCGGGGGGCCCCGGGTCAGATACGCAGTATTTT. The V call is TRBV28, the J call TRBJ2-3; D is perhaps TRBD2 (7 bases). Germline-derived CDR1 and CDR2 are MDHEN and SYDVKM. The V gene lost 4 bases and the J gene lost 4 bases, with 18 bases spanning the gap. The CDR3 has 16 amino acids. The full variable domain, rest sourced from reference TRBV28 and TRBJ2-3, is DVKVTQSSRYLVKRTGEKVFLECVQDMDHENMFWYRQDPGLGLRLIYFSYDVKMKEKGDIPEGYSVSREKKERFSLILESASTNQTSMYLCASSSPGGPGSDTQYFGPGTRLTVL.

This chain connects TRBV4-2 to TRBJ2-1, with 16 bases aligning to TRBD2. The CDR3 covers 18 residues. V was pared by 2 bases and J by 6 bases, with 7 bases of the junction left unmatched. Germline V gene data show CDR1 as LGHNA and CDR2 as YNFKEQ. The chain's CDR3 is CASSQFSGTSGRGNEQFF. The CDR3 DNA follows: TGTGCCAGCAGCCAATTCTCCGGGACTAGCGGGAGGGGCAATGAGCAGTTCTTC.

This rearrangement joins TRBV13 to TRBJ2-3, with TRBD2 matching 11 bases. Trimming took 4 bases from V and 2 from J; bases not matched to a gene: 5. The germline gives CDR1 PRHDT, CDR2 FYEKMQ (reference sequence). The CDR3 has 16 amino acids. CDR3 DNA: TGTGCCAGCAGCTCTAGCGGGGGGACCACCACAGATACGCAGTATTTT. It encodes CASSSSGGTTTDTQYF.

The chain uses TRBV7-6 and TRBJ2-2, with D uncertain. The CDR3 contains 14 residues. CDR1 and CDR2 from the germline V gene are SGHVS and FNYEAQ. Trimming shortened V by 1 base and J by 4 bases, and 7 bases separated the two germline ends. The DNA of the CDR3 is TGTGCCAGCAGCTTAGTCTGGCCCACCGGGGAGCTGTTTTTT. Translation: CASSLVWPTGELFF. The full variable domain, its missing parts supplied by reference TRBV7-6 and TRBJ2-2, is GAGVSQSPRYKVTKRGQDVALRCDPISGHVSLYWYRQALGQGPEFLTYFNYEAQQDKSGLPNDRFSAERPEGSISTLTIQRTEQRDSAMYRCASSLVWPTGELFFGEGSRLTVL.

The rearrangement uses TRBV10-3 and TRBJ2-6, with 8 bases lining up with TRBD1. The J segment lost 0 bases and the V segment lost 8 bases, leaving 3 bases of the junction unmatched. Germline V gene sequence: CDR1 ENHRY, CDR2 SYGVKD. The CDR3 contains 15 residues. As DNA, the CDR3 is TGTGCCATCGGGACAGGCCACTCTGGGGCCAACGTCCTGACTTTC. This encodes CAIGTGHSGANVLTF.

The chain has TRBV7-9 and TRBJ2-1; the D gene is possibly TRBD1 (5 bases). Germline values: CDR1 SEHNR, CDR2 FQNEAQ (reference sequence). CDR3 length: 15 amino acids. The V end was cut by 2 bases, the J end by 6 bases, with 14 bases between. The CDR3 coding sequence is TGTGCCAGCAGCTTATCATCAGGGCCGTTCAATGAGCAGTTCTTC. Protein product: CASSLSSGPFNEQFF.

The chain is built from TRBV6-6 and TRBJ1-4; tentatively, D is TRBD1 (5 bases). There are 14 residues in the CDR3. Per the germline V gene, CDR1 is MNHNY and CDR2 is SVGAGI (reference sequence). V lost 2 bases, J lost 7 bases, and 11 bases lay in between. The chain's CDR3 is CASSYPSGGEKLFF. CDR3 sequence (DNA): TGTGCCAGCAGTTACCCCAGCGGGGGTGAAAAACTGTTTTTT.

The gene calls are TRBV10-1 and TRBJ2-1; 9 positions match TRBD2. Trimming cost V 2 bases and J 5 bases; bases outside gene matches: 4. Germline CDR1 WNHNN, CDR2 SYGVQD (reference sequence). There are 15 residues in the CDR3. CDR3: CASSEKGTSHNEQFF. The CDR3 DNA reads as TGCGCCAGCAGTGAGAAGGGGACTAGCCACAATGAGCAGTTCTTC.

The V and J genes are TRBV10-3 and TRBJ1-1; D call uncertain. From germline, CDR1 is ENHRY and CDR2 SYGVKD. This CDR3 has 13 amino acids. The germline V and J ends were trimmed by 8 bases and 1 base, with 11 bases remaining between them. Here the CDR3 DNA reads TGTGCCATCCAACGAGGGTCGAACACTGAAGCTTTCTTT. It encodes CAIQRGSNTEAFF.

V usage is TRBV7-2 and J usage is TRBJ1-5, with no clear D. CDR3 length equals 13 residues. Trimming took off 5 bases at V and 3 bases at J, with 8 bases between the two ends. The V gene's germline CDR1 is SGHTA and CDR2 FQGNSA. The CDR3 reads CASSPDYNQPQHF. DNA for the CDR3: TGTGCCAGCAGCCCAGATTACAATCAGCCCCAGCATTTT. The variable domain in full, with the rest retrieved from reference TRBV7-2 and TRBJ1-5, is GAGVSQSPSNKVTEKGKDVELRCDPISGHTALYWYRQSLGQGLEFLIYFQGNSAPDKSGLPSDRFSAERTGGSVSTLTIQRTQQEDSAVYLCASSPDYNQPQHFGDGTRLSIL.

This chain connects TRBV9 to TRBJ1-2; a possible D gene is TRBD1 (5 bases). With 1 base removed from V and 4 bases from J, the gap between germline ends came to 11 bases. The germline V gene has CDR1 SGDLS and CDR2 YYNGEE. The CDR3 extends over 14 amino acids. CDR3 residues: CASSVWGDGYGYTF. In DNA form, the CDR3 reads TGTGCCAGCAGCGTATGGGGGGATGGCTATGGCTACACCTTC.

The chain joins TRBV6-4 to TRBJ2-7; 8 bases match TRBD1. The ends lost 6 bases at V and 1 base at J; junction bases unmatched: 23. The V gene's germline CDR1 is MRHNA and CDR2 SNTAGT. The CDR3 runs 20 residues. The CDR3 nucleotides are TGTGCCAGCAGCCGCCAAACGACCGGACAGGGACAGACCCATTCCTACGAGCAGTACTTC. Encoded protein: CASSRQTTGQGQTHSYEQYF.

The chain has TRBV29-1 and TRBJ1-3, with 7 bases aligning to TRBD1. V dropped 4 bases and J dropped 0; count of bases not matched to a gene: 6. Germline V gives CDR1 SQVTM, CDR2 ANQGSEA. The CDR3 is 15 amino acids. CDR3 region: CSVGGPGGSGNTIYF. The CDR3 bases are TGCAGCGTTGGAGGACCAGGGGGCTCTGGAAACACCATATATTTT.

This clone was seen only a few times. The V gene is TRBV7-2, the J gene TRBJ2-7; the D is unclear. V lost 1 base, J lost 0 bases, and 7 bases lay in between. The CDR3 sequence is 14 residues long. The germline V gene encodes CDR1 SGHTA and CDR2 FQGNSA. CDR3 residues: CASSLVPNSYEQYF. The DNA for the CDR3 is TGTGCCAGCAGCTTAGTCCCTAACTCCTACGAGCAGTACTTC.

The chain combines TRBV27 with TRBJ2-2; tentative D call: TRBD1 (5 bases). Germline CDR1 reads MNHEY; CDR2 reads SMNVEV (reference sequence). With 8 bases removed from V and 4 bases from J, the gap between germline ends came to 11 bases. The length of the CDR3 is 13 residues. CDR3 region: CASQTRGTGELFF. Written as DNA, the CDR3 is TGTGCCAGCCAAACAAGGGGCACCGGGGAGCTGTTTTTT.

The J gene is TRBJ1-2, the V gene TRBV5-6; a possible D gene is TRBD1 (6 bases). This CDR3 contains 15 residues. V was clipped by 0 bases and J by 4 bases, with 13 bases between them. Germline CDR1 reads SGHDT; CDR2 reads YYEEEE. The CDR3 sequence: CASSLAPGAPYGYTF. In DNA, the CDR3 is TGTGCCAGCAGCTTGGCTCCAGGGGCTCCCTATGGCTACACCTTC. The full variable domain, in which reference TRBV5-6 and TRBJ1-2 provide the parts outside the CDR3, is DAGVTQSPTHLIKTRGQQVTLRCSPKSGHDTVSWYQQALGQGPQFIFQYYEEEERQRGNFPDRFSGHQFPNYSSELNVNALLLGDSALYLCASSLAPGAPYGYTFGSGTRLTVV.

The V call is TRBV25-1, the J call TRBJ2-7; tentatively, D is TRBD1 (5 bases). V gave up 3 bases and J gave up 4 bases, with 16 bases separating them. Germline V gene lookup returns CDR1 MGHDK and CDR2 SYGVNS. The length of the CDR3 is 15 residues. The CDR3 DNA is TGTGCCAGCAGTGATTTTGAGCAGGGCCTGTACGAGCAGTACTTC. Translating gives CASSDFEQGLYEQYF.

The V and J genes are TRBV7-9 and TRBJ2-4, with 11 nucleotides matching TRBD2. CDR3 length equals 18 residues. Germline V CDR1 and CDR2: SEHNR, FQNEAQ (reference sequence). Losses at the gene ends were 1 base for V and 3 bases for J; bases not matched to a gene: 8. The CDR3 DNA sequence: TGTGCCAGCAGCTTAGGGGTCCTAGCGGGGGGTCACAAAAACATTCAGTACTTC. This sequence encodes CASSLGVLAGGHKNIQYF.